These T cell receptor beta chains were read from a single sample in a study of T cell clonotyping in hematopoietic cell transplantation. The protocol was immunoSEQ multiplex PCR, while the TCRdb copy is restricted to in-frame clones and leaves out a portion. The table lists 5,000 to 6,500 clones, roughly three quarters of them singletons. The sample consisted of peripheral blood mononuclear cells, taken 180 days after allogeneic stem cell transplant. These receptors came from a male patient in his 70s who had an allogeneic stem cell transplant from an unrelated donor, so T cells may come from the graft donor. Some clones in this sample may be carry-over from other donors' samples. Each CDR3 is given with its conserved first and last residue. Each record gives: D gene, V gene, clone size, J gene, CDR3 DNA, CDR3 protein. D genes are given only for firm matches. Clone size is stated in some rows and not others, as once, few, many or a class when expanded.

TRBD1	TRBV4-2	-	TRBJ1-1	TGTGCCAGCAGTCTTTCCGGACAGGGGAACACTGAAGCTTTCTTT	CASSLSGQGNTEAFF
-	TRBV30	-	TRBJ1-3	TGTGCCTGGAGTGTAAGCGGGAGCTCTGGAAACACCATATATTTT	CAWSVSGSSGNTIYF
TRBD1	TRBV5-1	-	TRBJ1-1	TGCGCCAGCAGAGGACAGGGAAATGGAGGGCGGGCTGAAGCTTTCTTT	CASRGQGNGGRAEAFF
-	TRBV28	-	TRBJ2-4	TGTGCCAGCAGGTTATTAGCCAAAAACATTCAGTACTTC	CASRLLAKNIQYF
TRBD2	TRBV7-2	-	TRBJ2-7	TGTGCCAGCAACCACGGCGGGAGAGGATACGAGCAGTACTTC	CASNHGGRGYEQYF
TRBD2	TRBV18	-	TRBJ2-5	TGTGCCAGCTCACCCCCTGGACTAGCGGGACCCCAAGAGACCCAGTACTTC	CASSPPGLAGPQETQYF
-	TRBV2	-	TRBJ2-6	TGTGCCAGTAGGGGCCTCTCTGGGGCCAACGTCCTGACTTTC	CASRGLSGANVLTF
-	TRBV5-4	-	TRBJ2-3	TGTGCCAGCAGCTTGCAGGTCACAGATACGCAGTATTTT	CASSLQVTDTQYF
-	TRBV6-1	-	TRBJ1-2	TGTGCCAGCAGTGAAGAGGTACAGGTCAACTATGGCTACACCTTC	CASSEEVQVNYGYTF
-	TRBV5-1	-	TRBJ2-5	TGCGCCAGCAGCCAGGAGTTGGGGGAGACCCAGTACTTC	CASSQELGETQYF
-	TRBV11-2	-	TRBJ2-7	TGTGCCAGCAGCCCCGGGGGAGGGGGTGACGAGCAGTACTTC	CASSPGGGGDEQYF
-	TRBV6-4	-	TRBJ2-2	TGTGCCAGCAAGGGCAGCAAGAACACCGGGGAGCTGTTTTTT	CASKGSKNTGELFF
TRBD2	TRBV9	-	TRBJ2-3	TGTGCCAGCAACGCGGGAGGACAAGATACGCAGTATTTT	CASNAGGQDTQYF
-	TRBV5-4	-	TRBJ1-2	TGTGCCAGCAGCTCTAGGACAGCGCCCAGAAACTATGGCTACACCTTC	CASSSRTAPRNYGYTF
-	TRBV28	-	TRBJ1-1	TGTGCCAGCGGAGGGGCAGCTGAAGCTTTCTTT	CASGGAAEAFF
TRBD2	TRBV9	-	TRBJ2-7	TGTGCCAGCAGCGGGGGACTAGCGGGAGCCGAGCAGTACTTC	CASSGGLAGAEQYF
-	TRBV4-1	-	TRBJ1-5	TGCGCCAGCAGCCAAGGCGGGCCCCAGCATTTT	CASSQGGPQHF
-	TRBV7-2	-	TRBJ2-7	TGTGCCAGTGGCTTGGGGACCTACGAGCAGTACTTC	CASGLGTYEQYF
TRBD2	TRBV10-3	few	TRBJ2-7	TGTGCCATCAGTGAGGTCACGGGAGGCCCCTACGAGCAGTACTTC	CAISEVTGGPYEQYF
-	TRBV5-1	-	TRBJ2-3	TGCGCCAGCAGCTTGGAGGGGCGCAGGGCGGGCACAGATACGCAGTATTTT	CASSLEGRRAGTDTQYF
-	TRBV18	-	TRBJ2-7	TGTGCCAGCTCACCAGACGGGTTTGGCTACGAGCAGTACTTC	CASSPDGFGYEQYF
TRBD2	TRBV13	-	TRBJ2-1	TGTGCCAGCAGCGTCGGGACTAGCGGTATCAATGAGCAGTTCTTC	CASSVGTSGINEQFF
TRBD1	TRBV7-3	-	TRBJ1-1	TGTGCCAGCAGCTCACACAACCGACAGGGCCCAGGGATGAACACTGAAGCTTTCTTT	CASSSHNRQGPGMNTEAFF
-	TRBV28	-	TRBJ2-1	TGTGCCAGCAGTTTTAAAGCGGTATCCCCTACATATGAGCAGTTCTTC	CASSFKAVSPTYEQFF
TRBD1	TRBV28	-	TRBJ2-7	TGTGCCAGCAGTTTACCGGCAGGGGGCAGGTACGAGCAGTACTTC	CASSLPAGGRYEQYF
TRBD1	TRBV5-3	-	TRBJ1-4	TGCGCCAGCAGTGAACAGGGGGTTGATGAAAAACTGTTTTTT	CASSEQGVDEKLFF
-	TRBV14	-	TRBJ2-2	TGTGCCAGCAGCCAAGATTTTAACGCAGGGCCCGGGGAGCTGTTTTTT	CASSQDFNAGPGELFF
TRBD1	TRBV7-9	-	TRBJ1-1	TGTGCCAGCAGACCAATCACAGACAGGGCGAACACTGAAGCTTTCTTT	CASRPITDRANTEAFF
-	TRBV9	-	TRBJ2-3	TGTGCCAGCAGCGTAGATTCGTACACAGATACGCAGTATTTT	CASSVDSYTDTQYF